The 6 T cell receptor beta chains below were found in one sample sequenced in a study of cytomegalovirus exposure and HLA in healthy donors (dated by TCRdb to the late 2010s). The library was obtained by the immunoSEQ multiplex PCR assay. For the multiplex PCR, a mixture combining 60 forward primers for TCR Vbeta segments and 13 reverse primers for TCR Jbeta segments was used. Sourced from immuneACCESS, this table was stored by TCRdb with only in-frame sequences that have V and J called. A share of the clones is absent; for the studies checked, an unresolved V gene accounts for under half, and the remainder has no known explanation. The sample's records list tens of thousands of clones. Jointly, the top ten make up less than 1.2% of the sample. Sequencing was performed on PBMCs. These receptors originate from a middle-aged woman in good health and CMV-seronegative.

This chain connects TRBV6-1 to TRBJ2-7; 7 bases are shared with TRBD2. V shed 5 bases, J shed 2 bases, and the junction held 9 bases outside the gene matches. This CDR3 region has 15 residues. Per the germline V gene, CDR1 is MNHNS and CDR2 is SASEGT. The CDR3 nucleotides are TGTGCCAGCAGTAAAGGGGCGGGAGACCCCTACGAGCAGTACTTC. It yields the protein CASSKGAGDPYEQYF.

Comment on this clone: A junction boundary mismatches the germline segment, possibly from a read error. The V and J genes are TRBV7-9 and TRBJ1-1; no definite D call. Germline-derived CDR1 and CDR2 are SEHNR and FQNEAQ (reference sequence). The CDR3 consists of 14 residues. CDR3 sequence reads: CASSVAGVNTEAFF. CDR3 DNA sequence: TGTGCCAGCAGCGTAGCGGGAGTAAACACTGAAGCTTTCTTT.

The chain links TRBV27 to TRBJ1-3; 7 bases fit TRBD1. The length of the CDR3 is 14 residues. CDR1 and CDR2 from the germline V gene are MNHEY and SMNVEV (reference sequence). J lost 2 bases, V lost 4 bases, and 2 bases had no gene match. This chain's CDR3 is CASSSGTAGNTIYF. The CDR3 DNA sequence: TGTGCCAGCAGTTCGGGGACAGCTGGAAACACCATATATTTT.

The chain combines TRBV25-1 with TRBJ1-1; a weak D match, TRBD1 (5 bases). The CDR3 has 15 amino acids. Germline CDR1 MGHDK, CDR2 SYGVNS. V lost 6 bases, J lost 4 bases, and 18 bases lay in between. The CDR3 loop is CASSNRGASGTEAFF. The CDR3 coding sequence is TGTGCCAGCAGCAACCGCGGGGCTTCGGGCACTGAAGCTTTCTTT.

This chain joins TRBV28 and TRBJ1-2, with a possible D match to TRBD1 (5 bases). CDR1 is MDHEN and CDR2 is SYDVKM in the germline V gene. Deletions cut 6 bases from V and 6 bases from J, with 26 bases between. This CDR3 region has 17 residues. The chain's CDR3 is CASSSAGTSDNNDGYTF. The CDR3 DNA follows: TGTGCCAGCAGCTCCGCGGGGACTTCAGATAATAATGATGGCTACACCTTC.

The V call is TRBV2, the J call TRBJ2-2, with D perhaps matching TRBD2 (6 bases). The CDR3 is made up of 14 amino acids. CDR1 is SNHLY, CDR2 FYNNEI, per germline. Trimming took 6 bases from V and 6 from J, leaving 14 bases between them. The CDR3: CASRRVREAGELFF. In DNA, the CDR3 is TGTGCCAGCAGGCGGGTCAGGGAGGCCGGGGAGCTGTTTTTT. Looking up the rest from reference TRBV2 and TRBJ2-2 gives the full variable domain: EPEVTQTPSHQVTQMGQEVILRCVPISNHLYFYWYRQILGQKVEFLVSFYNNEISEKSEIFDDQFSVERPDGSNFTLKIRSTKLEDSAMYFCASRRVREAGELFFGEGSRLTVL.